This T cell receptor (beta chain) was documented in a study of T cell responses to AZD1222 COVID-19 vaccine. V lost 5 bases and J 5 bases, leaving 11 bases between the germline ends. This CDR3 is built from 13 residues. In germline, CDR1 is SGHTA, CDR2 FQGNSA. Comments on this clone: Its target is not known.

Study findings and constraints: Vaccine-associated CD4 TCRs ranged over spike, dominating at 160-218 and 743-854. Increased Spike-specific TCR breadth and depth were observed after two AZD1222 doses. Clonal diversity was possibly underestimated, and the donors were mostly white British, with more females. Recipients of AZD1222 seropositive at baseline numbered only 5 to 7.

Generated by immunoSEQ multiplex PCR, the TCRdb table keeps only in-frame clones and is missing some. The sample carries about 200,000 clones, just over 90% recorded once. The receptor comes from an adult who received the MenACWY meningococcal vaccine as a control. Sequenced material: peripheral blood, taken 28 days after the second dose of the MenACWY control vaccine. The chain carries TRBV7-2 and TRBJ2-3, with D perhaps matching TRBD2 (5 bases). The CDR3 DNA is TGTGCCAGCAGCGCCGGACGGGGAGATACGCAGTATTTT. Protein product: CASSAGRGDTQYF.